The rows below give T cell receptor beta chains drawn from one sample of a study of beta chain features in type 1 diabetes. The assay was immunoSEQ multiplex PCR, and TCRdb's table has in-frame clones only and misses some. The data contain 120,000 or so clones, around a sixth of them seen just once; the ten biggest clones take up approximately 2.5%. The sample taken for sequencing was central memory CD4+ T cells from blood. The receptors derive from a man aged 18-30 years with type 1 diabetes. Both conserved end residues are part of each CDR3. The D gene is left open where the match is weak. The size field is filled for only some rows; it gives once, few, many or a size class.

J gene | clone size | V gene | D gene | CDR3 DNA | CDR3 protein
TRBJ2-1 | . | TRBV4-1 | . | TGCGCCAGCGGGGCTAGCTCCTACAATGAGCAGTTCTTC | CASGASSYNEQFF
TRBJ2-1 | few | TRBV4-2 | . | TGTGCCAGCAGCCAAGATAGCCCGTGGGGGAAGGGCTTAGAGGAGCAGTTCTTC | CASSQDSPWGKGLEEQFF
TRBJ1-2 | many | TRBV19 | . | TGTGCCAGTAGTATACAACAGGGACACGGCTACACCTTC | CASSIQQGHGYTF
TRBJ1-1 | . | TRBV28 | . | TGTGCCAGCAGTCCCCACCCCGACGCCAGCACTGAAGCTTTCTTT | CASSPHPDASTEAFF
TRBJ1-1 | many | TRBV2 | . | TGTGCCAGCAGTGAAGCAGTAGGCACTGAAGCTTTCTTT | CASSEAVGTEAFF
TRBJ2-3 | few | TRBV5-4 | . | TGTGCCAGCAGCCAAACTAGGGAAAGCACAGATACGCAGTATTTT | CASSQTRESTDTQYF
TRBJ2-7 | many | TRBV19 | . | TGTGCCAGTAGTCCCCAGGGGCTAACCTACGAGCAGTACTTC | CASSPQGLTYEQYF
TRBJ2-5 | many | TRBV11-2 | TRBD2 | TGTGCCAGCAGCTTGCGGACTAGCGGGGGAGAGACCCAGTACTTC | CASSLRTSGGETQYF
TRBJ2-1 | . | TRBV7-9 | TRBD2 | TGTGCCAGCAGCTTAGCGCGGGCTAGCGGGGACAACAATGAGCAGTTCTTC | CASSLARASGDNNEQFF
TRBJ2-1 | . | TRBV2 | . | TGTGCCAGCAGTGAACGGGGGAGGAATGAGCAGTTCTTC | CASSERGRNEQFF
TRBJ2-7 | . | TRBV30 | TRBD2 | TGTGCCTGGAGTGCGGGACTAGATAACGAGCAGTACTTC | CAWSAGLDNEQYF
TRBJ2-7 | many | TRBV7-2 | TRBD2 | TGTGCCAGCAGCGCCCGATATGGGACTAGCTCCTACGAGCAGTACTTC | CASSARYGTSSYEQYF
TRBJ2-1 | . | TRBV29-1 | . | TGCAGCTCAGGTAGGCAGAACAATGAGCAGTTCTTC | CSSGRQNNEQFF
TRBJ2-3 | . | TRBV5-4 | . | TGTGCCAGCAGCTTAACTAGCAGCACAGATACGCAGTATTTT | CASSLTSSTDTQYF
TRBJ2-5 | . | TRBV7-3 | TRBD1 | TGTGCCAGCAGCCGGGACAGGGAAGAGACCCAGTACTTC | CASSRDREETQYF
TRBJ2-7 | . | TRBV7-9 | TRBD1 | TGTGCCAGCAGCTTAGAGGGACAGAAGCAGTACTTC | CASSLEGQKQYF
TRBJ2-1 | . | TRBV1 | . | TGCACCAGCAGCCAAGATCGTACCGGGAGGGGCCACAATGAGCAGTTCTTC | CTSSQDRTGRGHNEQFF
TRBJ2-4 | few | TRBV7-2 | . | TGTGCCAGCAGCTTATGGGGGGCCCTAGCCAAAAACATTCAGTACTTC | CASSLWGALAKNIQYF
TRBJ2-3 | . | TRBV7-3 | TRBD2 | TGTGCCAGCAGTTTAACCCCTCCTTCTAGCGGGGCCACAGATACGCAGTATTTT | CASSLTPPSSGATDTQYF
TRBJ2-3 | many | TRBV6-5 | . | TGTGCCAGCAGTTACTCGGGGCGCACAGATACGCAGTATTTT | CASSYSGRTDTQYF
TRBJ2-2 | . | TRBV19 | . | TGTGCCAGTAGTATCAAGGGCGGGGCGAACACCGGGGAGCTGTTTTTT | CASSIKGGANTGELFF
TRBJ1-2 | . | TRBV30 | . | TGTGCCTGGAGTTTCACAGGGATCACCTATGGCTACACCTTC | CAWSFTGITYGYTF
TRBJ2-5 | few | TRBV29-1 | . | TGCAGCGTTCAAGTTTTAGGAGAGACCCAGTACTTC | CSVQVLGETQYF
TRBJ2-5 | many | TRBV10-3 | TRBD2 | TGTGCCATCGCGAGCGAAAGCGGGACGGAGACCCAGTACTTC | CAIASESGTETQYF
TRBJ2-4 | . | TRBV29-1 | . | TGCAGCGTTGTGGGACAACTAGCCAAAAACATTCAGTACTTC | CSVVGQLAKNIQYF
TRBJ2-7 | few | TRBV23-1 | TRBD1 | TGCGCCAGCAGTCAAACGGGACAGTTAACCTACGAGCAGTACTTC | CASSQTGQLTYEQYF
TRBJ1-1 | once | TRBV5-1 | . | TGCGCCAGCAGCTTGGTACAGGGAAATGAAGCTTTCTTT | CASSLVQGNEAFF
TRBJ1-1 | . | TRBV4-3 | . | TGCGCCAGCAGCCACAACGTTATGAACACTGAAGCTTTCTTT | CASSHNVMNTEAFF
TRBJ2-1 | . | TRBV6-5 | TRBD1 | TGTGCCAGCAGTCTCGACAGGGGGGTCAATGAGCAGTTCTTC | CASSLDRGVNEQFF
TRBJ1-2 | . | TRBV2 | . | TGTGCCAGCAGTGCTACAGGATTACTCAATGGCTACACCTTC | CASSATGLLNGYTF
TRBJ1-3 | few | TRBV9 | . | TGTGCCAGCAGCCCCCAGACAGTGACCGGAAACACCATATATTTT | CASSPQTVTGNTIYF
TRBJ2-7 | few | TRBV4-1 | TRBD2 | TGCGCCAGCAGCCCCGCGGGAGGTCGCGAGCAGTACTTC | CASSPAGGREQYF
TRBJ2-2 | . | TRBV11-3 | . | TGTGCCAGCACCCCGGGGGCCGCGAACACCGGGGAGCTGTTTTTT | CASTPGAANTGELFF
TRBJ1-1 | . | TRBV13 | . | TGTGCCAGCTCAGCGGACCTTCCTGGCGCTGAAGCTTTCTTT | CASSADLPGAEAFF
TRBJ1-5 | few | TRBV30 | . | TGTGCCTGGAGGGTACAGGGTGACCAGCCCCAGCATTTT | CAWRVQGDQPQHF
TRBJ2-6 | few | TRBV27 | . | TGTGCCAGCAGCTCCAGGGCCTACTCTGGGGCCAACGTCCTGACTTTC | CASSSRAYSGANVLTF
TRBJ2-3 | . | TRBV7-2 | TRBD2 | TGTGCCAGCAGCTTATCTCCGGGAGGGATCACAGATACGCAGTATTTT | CASSLSPGGITDTQYF
TRBJ2-7 | few | TRBV19 | TRBD1 | TGTGCCAGTAGTCCGGGACAGGGGGCGGACGAGCAGTACTTC | CASSPGQGADEQYF
TRBJ1-2 | few | TRBV5-4 | TRBD1 | TGTGCCAGCAGTTCGGGACAGGCCTATGGCTACACCTTC | CASSSGQAYGYTF
TRBJ1-4 | . | TRBV9 | TRBD1 | TGTGCCAGCAGCCCCCGGACAGGGTTTGATGAAAAACTGTTTTTT | CASSPRTGFDEKLFF
TRBJ1-2 | . | TRBV29-1 | . | TGCAGCCTCAGCCGGGGGAGCTATGGCTACACCTTC | CSLSRGSYGYTF
TRBJ2-5 | . | TRBV4-1 | . | TGCGCCAGCAGCCTGGAGACGGCTGAACAAGAGACCCAGTACTTC | CASSLETAEQETQYF
TRBJ2-3 | . | TRBV5-1 | . | TGCGCCAGCAGCTTAGTTGTGGATACGCAGTATTTT | CASSLVVDTQYF
TRBJ2-5 | . | TRBV5-1 | . | TGCGCCAGCAGCCTCACACAGGGTTTTCAAGAGACCCAGTACTTC | CASSLTQGFQETQYF
TRBJ2-4 | many | TRBV25-1 | . | TGTGCCAGCAGTGGAGAGACAGGAGCACTAGCCAAAAACATTCAGTACTTC | CASSGETGALAKNIQYF
TRBJ2-3 | many | TRBV7-2 | . | TGTGCCAGCAGCTTATACGGAGATACGCAGTATTTT | CASSLYGDTQYF
TRBJ2-3 | . | TRBV5-1 | TRBD2 | TGCGCCAGCAGCGCCTCGGGACTAGCGGGGGGTGATACGCAGTATTTT | CASSASGLAGGDTQYF
TRBJ2-3 | . | TRBV4-3 | . | TGCGCCAGCAGCCAAGATAGGAGTATCGACTATATCAAGGCAGATACGCAGTATTTT | CASSQDRSIDYIKADTQYF
TRBJ1-4 | few | TRBV6-5 | . | TGTGCCAGCAGTAGGCGAAGTGAAAAACTGTTTTTT | CASSRRSEKLFF
TRBJ1-5 | few | TRBV7-2 | . | TGTGCCAGCATAAACAATCAGCCCCAGCATTTT | CASINNQPQHF